This TCR beta chain comes out of a study of graft-versus-host responses after intestinal transplantation. Turning to the study itself: Multivisceral, liver-intestinal, or isolated intestinal transplants were given to recipients. Once they had received anti-thymocyte globulin induction, all recipients took tacrolimus and steroids for approximately 3 years. Study conclusions and caveats: Detected in recipient marrow were GvH clones, some of which were first observed in ileum or blood. There was an association between peak levels of circulating GvH clones and early post-transplant HvG declines.

Using immunoSEQ multiplex PCR, the repertoire was profiled, and TCRdb retains in-frame clones only, with some absent. The profile shows 95,000 to 110,000 clones, over 75% of them singletons. The V gene lost 3 bases and the J gene lost 6 bases, with 13 bases spanning the gap. The V gene's germline CDR1 is SSHAT and CDR2 FNYEAQ (reference sequence). The CDR3 loop spans 14 amino acids. With regard to this clone: What it recognizes is unknown.

Sequencing used unstimulated CD4+ T cells sorted from spleen or lymph node cells, obtained before intestinal transplant. V is TRBV7-7 and J is TRBJ2-3; maybe TRBD1 (6 bases). The receptor was derived from a human donor who received an intestinal transplant. The chain's CDR3 is CASSFGTPPDTQYF. The CDR3 nucleotides are TGTGCCAGCAGCTTCGGGACACCCCCGGATACGCAGTATTTT.